These 30 T cell receptor beta chains originate from one sample sequenced in a study of diagnostic markers for celiac disease. TCRdb re-called the reads; one entry per CDR3 protein, DNA not given. The sample totals about 2,000 distinct CDR3 sequences. Specimen: either unsorted cells or a sorted T cell fraction (not recorded which). Receptors originate from a human donor. This table probably holds off-target reads from a library built for another chain.

The rearrangement links TRBV18 to TRBJ1-4. The CDR3 consists of 13 residues. Germline V gene sequence: CDR1 KGHSH, CDR2 LQKENI. CDR3 loop: CASSPPTSEKLFF.

The V call is TRBV12-3 or TRBV12-4, the J call TRBJ1-4; the D call of TRBD1 rests on TCRdb alone, since no DNA is present to check it. CDR3 length: 15 residues. The CDR3 loop reads CASSRDGARGEKLFF.

Its frequency marks this clonotype as medium-sized (0.01 to 0.1%). The chain recombines TRBV2 with TRBJ2-3; TCRdb picks TRBD2, but there is no DNA to check that call. The CDR3 has 13 residues. The germline V gene has CDR1 SNHLY and CDR2 FYNNEI. This CDR3 is CASRGAGGDTQYF.

The chain employs TRBV12-3 or TRBV12-4 and TRBJ1-5; TCRdb calls TRBD1, which cannot be checked without DNA. The CDR3 spans 15 residues. The chain's CDR3 is CASRSGGTSNQPQHF.

The chain links TRBV5-1 to TRBJ1-2. Germline loops: CDR1 SGHRS, CDR2 YFSETQ. CDR3 length: 13 residues. This CDR3 is CASSNDGNYGYTF.

This sequence joins TRBV2 and TRBJ2-7. The length of the CDR3 is 12 residues. Germline V gene lookup returns CDR1 SNHLY and CDR2 FYNNEI. CDR3 loop: CASSDSSYEQYF.

J is TRBJ2-3 and V is TRBV6-6; TCRdb reports TRBD2, a call that lacks DNA to check it against. CDR1 and CDR2 (germline): MNHNY, SVGAGI (reference sequence). This CDR3 has 14 residues. CDR3 region: CASSAPQTADTQYF.

The gene calls are TRBV19 and TRBJ2-7; TCRdb calls TRBD1, which cannot be checked without DNA. Germline V gene sequence: CDR1 LNHDA, CDR2 SQIVND (reference sequence). The CDR3 covers 13 residues. The CDR3 spells CASRQTLSGEQYF.

The genes are TRBV4-2 and TRBJ1-3; TCRdb calls TRBD1, which cannot be checked without DNA. CDR3 length equals 17 residues. Germline V gives CDR1 LGHNA, CDR2 YNFKEQ. The CDR3 region is CASSAHGQGISGNTIYF.

The chain recombines TRBV20-1 with TRBJ2-3; the TCRdb D gene call, TRBD1, has no DNA to confirm it. Germline V lookup: CDR1 DFQATT, CDR2 SNEGSKA (reference sequence). The CDR3 length is 15 residues. The CDR3: CSARDSGTVTDTQYF.

By frequency, this clonotype registers medium-sized. This chain uses TRBV18 with TRBJ2-5; TCRdb's D call, TRBD2, is unchecked because there is no DNA. Germline CDR1 is KGHSH and CDR2 is LQKENI. There are 14 residues in the CDR3. Here the CDR3 reads CASSAPGGLETQYF.

This chain connects TRBV4-1 to TRBJ1-2; TCRdb proposes TRBD1, but this gene call is untestable without DNA. Germline V gene lookup returns CDR1 MGHRA and CDR2 YSYEKL. This CDR3 has 16 amino acids. CDR3 amino acids: CASSQDGAGGFYGYTF.

The chain employs TRBV5-1 and TRBJ2-3. The CDR3 consists of 14 residues. Germline lookup yields CDR1 SGHRS and CDR2 YFSETQ. The CDR3: CASSLDTVADTQYF.

This clonotype is called large (0.1 to 1%) based on its frequency. J is TRBJ2-1 and V is TRBV4-3; without DNA, the TCRdb call of TRBD2 cannot be checked. The germline CDR1 and CDR2 sequences are LGHNA and YSLEER. The CDR3 is 19 residues long. CDR3 residues: CASSQDRGERLGHYNEQFF.

This clonotype is labeled large based on frequency. The rearrangement links TRBV2 to TRBJ2-7; TCRdb outputs TRBD1, but without DNA this stays unchecked. The CDR3 has 14 residues. The germline CDR1 and CDR2 sequences are SNHLY and FYNNEI. Here the CDR3 reads CASSKWAGSYEQYF. Using reference TRBV2 and TRBJ2-7 for the parts outside the CDR3, the full variable domain is EPEVTQTPSHQVTQMGQEVILRCVPISNHLYFYWYRQILGQKVEFLVSFYNNEISEKSEIFDDQFSVERPDGSNFTLKIRSTKLEDSAMYFCASSKWAGSYEQYFGPGTRLTVT.

Its frequency marks this clonotype as large. This chain connects TRBV7-9 to TRBJ2-1; the TRBD1 assignment by TCRdb is unverifiable without DNA. The length of the CDR3 is 15 residues. Germline values: CDR1 SEHNR, CDR2 FQNEAQ (reference sequence). CDR3 sequence reads: CASSISGGVYNEQFF. Complete variable domain (other parts from reference TRBV7-9 and TRBJ2-1): DTGVSQNPRHKITKRGQNVTFRCDPISEHNRLYWYRQTLGQGPEFLTYFQNEAQLEKSRLLSDRFSAERPKGSFSTLEIQRTEQGDSAMYLCASSISGGVYNEQFFGPGTRLTVL.

The V call is TRBV20-1, the J call TRBJ2-1; TCRdb's D call of TRBD2 is untestable without DNA. CDR1 is DFQATT, CDR2 SNEGSKA, per germline (reference sequence). The CDR3 has 17 amino acids. The CDR3 spells CSAREPITSGRSYEQFF.

This clonotype is deemed medium-sized by its frequency. The gene calls are TRBV12-3 or TRBV12-4 and TRBJ2-7; TCRdb calls TRBD1, which cannot be checked without DNA. There are 14 residues in the CDR3. CDR3: CASRKDTGLGEQYF.

CDR3 protein: CASSLQGREQYF. The rearrangement uses TRBV5-4 and TRBJ2-7; TCRdb's D call, TRBD1, is unchecked because there is no DNA. There are 12 residues in the CDR3. The germline V gene has CDR1 SGHNT and CDR2 YYREEE (reference sequence).

The rearrangement uses TRBV4-2 and TRBJ2-7; TCRdb selects TRBD2, and the lack of DNA leaves this call unchecked. This CDR3 region has 15 residues. CDR1 is LGHNA and CDR2 is YNFKEQ in the germline V gene. CDR3 protein: CASSEPGAGGHEQYF.

This clonotype is called medium-sized based on its frequency. The chain combines TRBV7-8 with TRBJ1-6; TCRdb's D call of TRBD1 is untestable without DNA. The CDR3 covers 12 residues. Germline V gives CDR1 SGHVS, CDR2 FQNEAQ. CDR3: CASSRDSPPLHF. Full variable domain (remainder filled in from reference TRBV7-8 and TRBJ1-6): GAGVSQSPRYKVAKRGQDVALRCDPISGHVSLFWYQQALGQGPEFLTYFQNEAQLDKSGLPSDRFFAERPEGSVSTLKIQRTQQEDSAVYLCASSRDSPPLHFGNGTRLTVT.

Measured by frequency, this clonotype is large. J is TRBJ1-5 and V is TRBV11-2; TCRdb lists TRBD1, though no DNA is available to test this call. Germline V gives CDR1 SGHAT, CDR2 FQNNGV. There are 12 residues in the CDR3. CDR3 residues: CASLNGGGTRNF.

The chain carries TRBV6-2 or TRBV6-3 and TRBJ1-6. The CDR3 runs 15 residues. In germline, CDR1 is MNHEY, CDR2 SVGEGT. The CDR3 is CASRDRQSGHSPLHF.

Judged by frequency, this clonotype is large (0.1 to 1%). The V call is TRBV18, the J call TRBJ1-5. CDR3 size: 13 residues. Germline V gene sequence: CDR1 KGHSH, CDR2 LQKENI. The CDR3 reads CASSSDSNQPQHF.

By frequency, this clonotype registers large. CDR3 in amino acids: CSASGFGLSGVQTQYF. This chain links TRBV20-1 with TRBJ2-5. The CDR3 sequence is 16 residues long. Germline lookup yields CDR1 DFQATT and CDR2 SNEGSKA (reference sequence).

This chain connects TRBV18 to TRBJ2-7; lacking DNA, the TRBD2 call made by TCRdb goes unchecked. The CDR3 is 13 residues long. Germline CDR1 KGHSH, CDR2 LQKENI. CDR3 amino acids: CASSSLVAYEQYF.

This clonotype is deemed medium-sized by its frequency. CDR3 protein: CATWSPGGYTFF. This sequence joins TRBV24-1 and TRBJ2-1; TCRdb selects TRBD1, and the lack of DNA leaves this call unchecked. The germline CDR1 and CDR2 sequences are KGHDR and SFDVKD. This CDR3 contains 12 residues.

The chain employs TRBV11-2 and TRBJ2-1; the D call of TRBD2 rests on TCRdb alone, since no DNA is present to check it. Germline V CDR1 and CDR2: SGHAT, FQNNGV. The CDR3 is made up of 13 amino acids. This chain's CDR3 is CASILSGRDEQFF.

The V call is TRBV7-2, the J call TRBJ2-7. The CDR3 runs 13 residues. The V gene's germline CDR1 is SGHTA and CDR2 FQGNSA. CDR3 region: CASGVAGAYEQYF.

The rearrangement joins TRBV19 to TRBJ1-3; TCRdb reports TRBD1, a call that lacks DNA to check it against. This CDR3 spans 16 amino acids. CDR1 and CDR2 from the germline V gene are LNHDA and SQIVND (reference sequence). CDR3 residues: CASSILGETSGNTIYF.